This paragraph reports one T cell receptor (beta chain). This record comes from a study of control samples from healthy donors and cancer patients. There are 14 residues in the CDR3. Germline V gives CDR1 MNHEY, CDR2 SVGEGT. Trimming took off 5 bases at V and 5 bases at J, with 13 bases between the two ends. The protocol was immunoSEQ multiplex PCR, while the TCRdb copy is restricted to in-frame clones and leaves out a portion. The sample lists some 120,000 clones, roughly 84% occurring once. The clonotype originates from a man between 18 and 35 years old in good health. The chain joins TRBV6-2 or TRBV6-3 to TRBJ1-5, with D hard to call. Sequencing used blood. Here the CDR3 reads CASSQTRTDQPQHF. CDR3 in DNA: TGTGCCAGCAGTCAGACCCGGACGGATCAGCCCCAGCATTTT.